This T cell receptor beta chain was recovered during a study of somatic mutations in cytotoxic T cells in rheumatoid arthritis. Findings and limits, study-wide: In about an eighth of the roughly 60 patients, the largest CD8+ clone exceeded 20% of CD8+ cells.

This CDR3 is built from 14 residues. In germline, CDR1 is MNHNY, CDR2 SVGAGI (reference sequence). After removal of 6 bases from V and 9 bases from J, the junction contained 11 bases not matched to a gene. This clone showed up just once. Its matching antigen is unknown. The assay was immunoSEQ multiplex PCR, and TCRdb's table has in-frame clones only and misses some. Counted here are about 19,000 clones, roughly 85% occurring once; the ten biggest clones make up around 7%. Sequenced sample: CD8+ T cells sorted from blood. The clonotype was recovered from a woman in her forties with rheumatoid arthritis. This rearrangement joins TRBV6-6 to TRBJ2-7; 10 positions agree with TRBD1. The CDR3 region has the DNA TGTGCCAGCAGCCTTCGACAGGGGGCGCGGAGGCAGTACTTC. Translated: CASSLRQGARRQYF.